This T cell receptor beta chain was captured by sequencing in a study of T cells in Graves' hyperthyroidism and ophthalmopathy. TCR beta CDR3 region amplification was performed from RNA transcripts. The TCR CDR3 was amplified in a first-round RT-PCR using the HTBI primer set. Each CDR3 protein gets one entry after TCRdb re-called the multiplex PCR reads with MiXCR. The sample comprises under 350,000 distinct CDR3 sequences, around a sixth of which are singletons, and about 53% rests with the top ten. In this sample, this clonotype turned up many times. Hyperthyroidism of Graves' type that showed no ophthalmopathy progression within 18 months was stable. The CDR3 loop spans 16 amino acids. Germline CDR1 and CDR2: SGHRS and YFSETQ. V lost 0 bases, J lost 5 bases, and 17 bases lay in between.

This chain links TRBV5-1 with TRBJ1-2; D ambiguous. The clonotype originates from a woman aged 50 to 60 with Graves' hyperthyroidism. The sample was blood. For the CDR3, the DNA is TGCGCCAGCAGCTTGGGTAGTGGTGAGCAGAAATATGGCTACACCTTC. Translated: CASSLGSGEQKYGYTF.